This TCR beta chain appears in the sequencing data of a study of CD8+ T cells in alopecia areata. Turning to the study itself: Each of the treated patients was given oral tofacitinib, 5 to 10 mg twice daily, for moderate-to-severe alopecia areata. Study results and limitations: Clonality exceeded that of normal scalp in lesional scalp, most notably in alopecia totalis/universalis.

Lesional scalp tissue (obtained by punch biopsy) and peripheral blood were collected from alopecia areata patients. Once RNA had been extracted, it was reverse transcribed into cDNA to act as the sequencing template. Data came from immunoSEQ multiplex PCR; TCRdb stores just in-frame clones and leaves some out. The sample has around 69,000 clones, 55% to 65% seen once. Worth noting for this clone: The antigen is unknown.

Trimming left V 0 bases short and J 0 bases short, with 16 bases between. CDR1 SGHVS and CDR2 FNYEAQ come from the germline V gene. This CDR3 spans 18 amino acids. This sequence was found in a human donor with alopecia areata. This sequence joins TRBV7-6 and TRBJ2-3, with D perhaps TRBD2 (6 bases). The sequencing used CD8+ T cells sorted from blood, collected at week 0. In DNA, the CDR3 is TGTGCCAGCAGCTTAGCGCGATTGGAGGGAGCTAGCACAGATACGCAGTATTTT. This sequence encodes CASSLARLEGASTDTQYF.